Listed below are T cell receptor beta chains from one sample, sequenced in a study of cytomegalovirus exposure and HLA in healthy donors. TCRdb's table, derived via immunoSEQ multiplex PCR, lists solely in-frame clones and lacks some. The data contain approximately 280,000 clones, 65% to 90% of them singletons. The specimen was PBMCs. These receptors all come from a young woman in good health and CMV-seronegative. Both conserved end residues are trimmed from each CDR3.

J | V | length | CDR3
TRBJ1-5 | TRBV5-5 | 16 | ASSLERRVWYSNQPQH
TRBJ2-5 | TRBV29-1 | 14 | SVGLAFPPGQETQY
TRBJ2-7 | TRBV9 | 11 | ASSVARQGAQY
TRBJ2-2 | TRBV11-3 | 13 | ASSFLAGGTGELF
TRBJ2-7 | TRBV30 | 9 | ASQQGYEQY
TRBJ2-7 | TRBV27 | 14 | AGSSPGQPGAYEQY
TRBJ2-5 | TRBV7-2 | 14 | ASSRRRTGLGETQY
TRBJ2-7 | TRBV9 | 12 | ASSVDSLLGEQY
TRBJ1-4 | TRBV6-1 | 12 | ASMVGQALWGLF
TRBJ2-3 | TRBV4-1 | 12 | ASSQETSGGPQY
TRBJ2-7 | TRBV7-9 | 11 | ASSLSSSDEQY
TRBJ2-3 | TRBV4-3 | 15 | ASSHLGLAGATDTQY
TRBJ1-1 | TRBV7-3 | 12 | ASSATTGGGEAF
TRBJ1-1 | TRBV6-5 | 12 | ASSYSVGVGEAF
TRBJ1-2 | TRBV28 | 12 | ASSLDGEFYGYT
TRBJ2-7 | TRBV5-1 | 13 | ASSLGGTFSYEQY
TRBJ1-1 | TRBV6-6 | 10 | ASSLQENEAF
TRBJ2-7 | TRBV30 | 9 | AWRLQGIRY
TRBJ1-2 | TRBV6-6 | 12 | ASRSDRVDYGYT
TRBJ2-5 | TRBV11-3 | 11 | ASSMTGEETQY